This record concerns one T cell receptor beta chain sequence. Antigen unknown. The sample originates from a study of Tregs in tolerant kidney transplant recipients. Clones were read by immunoSEQ multiplex PCR, and TCRdb kept only the in-frame ones, dropping some. The repertoire holds tens of thousands of clones, with roughly 84% as singletons. General study points: Biological reproducibility was not directly addressed in this study.

CD4+CD25+CD127- Tregs, CD4+CD25- non-Tregs, CD4 and CD8 cells were sorted. This sequence was found in a human donor in good health. Sample: CD4+ T cells from blood.

The CDR3 DNA reads TGTGCCAGCAGTTACCCTAGACAAAGATCAGACACTGAAGCTTTCTTT. Protein product: CASSYPRQRSDTEAFF. V gene TRBV6-6 combines with J gene TRBJ1-1, with D unresolved. CDR1 and CDR2 from the germline V gene are MNHNY and SVGAGI (reference sequence). This CDR3 is built from 16 residues. V shed 2 bases and J shed 3 bases, with 16 bases lying between them.